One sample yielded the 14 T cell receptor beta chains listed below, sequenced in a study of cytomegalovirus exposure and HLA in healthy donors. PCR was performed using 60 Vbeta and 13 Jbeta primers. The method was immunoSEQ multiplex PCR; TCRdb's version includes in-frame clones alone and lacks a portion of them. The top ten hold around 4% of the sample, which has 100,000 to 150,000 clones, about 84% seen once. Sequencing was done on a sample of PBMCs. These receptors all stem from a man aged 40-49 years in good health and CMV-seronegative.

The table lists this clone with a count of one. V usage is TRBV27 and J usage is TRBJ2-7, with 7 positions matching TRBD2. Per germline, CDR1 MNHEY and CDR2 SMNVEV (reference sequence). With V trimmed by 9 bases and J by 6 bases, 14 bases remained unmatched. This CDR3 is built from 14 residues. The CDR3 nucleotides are TGTGCCAGTCGGGAGGAAGTCGCCCGGCCCGAGCAGTACTTC. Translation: CASREEVARPEQYF.

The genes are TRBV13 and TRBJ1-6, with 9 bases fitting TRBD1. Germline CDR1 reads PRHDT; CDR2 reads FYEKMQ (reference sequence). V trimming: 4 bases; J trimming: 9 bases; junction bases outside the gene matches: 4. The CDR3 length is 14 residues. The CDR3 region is CASSSRDRVSPLHF. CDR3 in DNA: TGTGCCAGCAGCTCCCGGGACAGGGTTTCACCCCTCCACTTT.

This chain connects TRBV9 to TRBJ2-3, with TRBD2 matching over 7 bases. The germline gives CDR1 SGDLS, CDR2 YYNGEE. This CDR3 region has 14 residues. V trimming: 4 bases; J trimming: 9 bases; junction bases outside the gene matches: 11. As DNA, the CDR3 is TGTGCCAGCAGCCCCACCGGGGGGAAGGGGACGCAGTATTTT. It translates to CASSPTGGKGTQYF. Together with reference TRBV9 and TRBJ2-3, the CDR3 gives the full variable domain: DSGVTQTPKHLITATGQRVTLRCSPRSGDLSVYWYQQSLDQGLQFLIQYYNGEERAKGNILERFSAQQFPDLHSELNLSSLELGDSALYFCASSPTGGKGTQYFGPGTRLTVL.

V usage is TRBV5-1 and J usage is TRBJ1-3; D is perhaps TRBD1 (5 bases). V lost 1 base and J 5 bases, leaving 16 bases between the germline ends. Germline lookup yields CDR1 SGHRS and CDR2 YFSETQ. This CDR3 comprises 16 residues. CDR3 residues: CASSLSLSDTRNTIYF. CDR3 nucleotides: TGCGCCAGCAGCTTGTCCCTCTCGGACACCCGAAACACCATATATTTT.

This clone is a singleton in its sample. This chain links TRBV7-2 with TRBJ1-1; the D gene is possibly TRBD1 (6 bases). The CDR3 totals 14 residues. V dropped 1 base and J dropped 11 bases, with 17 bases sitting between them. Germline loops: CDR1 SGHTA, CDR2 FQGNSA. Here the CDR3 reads CASSLGPGGASAFF. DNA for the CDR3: TGTGCCAGCAGCTTAGGGCCGGGGGGCGCATCGGCTTTCTTT.

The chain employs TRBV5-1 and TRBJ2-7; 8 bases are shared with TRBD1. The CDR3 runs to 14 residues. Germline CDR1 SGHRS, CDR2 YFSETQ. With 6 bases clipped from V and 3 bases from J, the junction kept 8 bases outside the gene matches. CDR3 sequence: CASTQGDPYYEQYF. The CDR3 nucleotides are TGCGCCAGCACACAGGGGGACCCCTACTACGAGCAGTACTTC.

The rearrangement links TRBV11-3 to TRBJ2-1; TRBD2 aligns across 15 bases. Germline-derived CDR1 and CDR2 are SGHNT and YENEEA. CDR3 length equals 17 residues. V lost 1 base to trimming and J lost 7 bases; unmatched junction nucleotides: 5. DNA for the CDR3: TGTGCCAGCAGCTTAGGGACTAGCGGGGGGGCGTGGAATGAGCAGTTCTTC. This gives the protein CASSLGTSGGAWNEQFF.

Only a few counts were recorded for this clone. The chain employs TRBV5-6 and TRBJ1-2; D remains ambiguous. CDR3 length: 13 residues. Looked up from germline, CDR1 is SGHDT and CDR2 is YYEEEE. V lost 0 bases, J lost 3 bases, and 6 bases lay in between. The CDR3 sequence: CASSLVGDYGYTF. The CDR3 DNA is TGTGCCAGCAGCTTGGTGGGAGACTATGGCTACACCTTC.

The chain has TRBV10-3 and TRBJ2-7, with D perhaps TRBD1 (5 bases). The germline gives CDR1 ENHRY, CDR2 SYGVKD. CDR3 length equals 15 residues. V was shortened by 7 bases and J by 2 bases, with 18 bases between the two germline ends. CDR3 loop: CAITNRPTGPYEQYF. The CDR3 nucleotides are TGTGCCATCACCAACCGCCCTACAGGTCCCTACGAGCAGTACTTC.

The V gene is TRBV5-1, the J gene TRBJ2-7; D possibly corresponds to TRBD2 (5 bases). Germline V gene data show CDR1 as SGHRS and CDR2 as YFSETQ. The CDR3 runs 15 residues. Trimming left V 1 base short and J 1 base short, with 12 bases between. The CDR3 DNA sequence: TGCGCCAGCAGCTTGTATGAGGGATCGTCCTACGAGCAGTACTTC. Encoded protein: CASSLYEGSSYEQYF.

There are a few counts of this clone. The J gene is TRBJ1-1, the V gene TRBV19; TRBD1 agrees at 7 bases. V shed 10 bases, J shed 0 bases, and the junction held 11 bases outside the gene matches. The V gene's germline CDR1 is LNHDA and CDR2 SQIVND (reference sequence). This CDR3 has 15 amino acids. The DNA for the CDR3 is TGTGCCACCACTCACCGACAGGGAATGAACACTGAAGCTTTCTTT. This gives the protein CATTHRQGMNTEAFF.

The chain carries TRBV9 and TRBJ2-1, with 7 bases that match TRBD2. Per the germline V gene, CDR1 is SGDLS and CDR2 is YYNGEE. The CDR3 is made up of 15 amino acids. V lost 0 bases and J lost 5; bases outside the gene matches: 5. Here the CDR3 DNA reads TGTGCCAGCAGCGTAGCGGGGGGAACCCACAATGAGCAGTTCTTC. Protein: CASSVAGGTHNEQFF.

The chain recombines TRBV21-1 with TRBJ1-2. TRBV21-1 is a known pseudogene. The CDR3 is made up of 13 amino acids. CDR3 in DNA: TGTGCCGCGCCCAGCGCGCGGGGCTATGGCTACACCTTC. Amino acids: CAAPSARGYGYTF.

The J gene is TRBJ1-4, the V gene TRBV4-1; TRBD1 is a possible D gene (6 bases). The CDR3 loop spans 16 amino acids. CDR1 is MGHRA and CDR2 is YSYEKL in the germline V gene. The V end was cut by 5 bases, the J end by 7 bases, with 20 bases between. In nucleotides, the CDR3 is TGCGCCAGCAGCAGAGGGGGAACAGGGACAACTGAAAAACTGTTTTTT. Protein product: CASSRGGTGTTEKLFF.